This T cell receptor beta chain was obtained from a study of vaccination and CD4 T cells after COVID-19. The study sequenced cultured CD4+ T cell DNA using the Oncomine TCR Beta short-read assay. TCRdb called the PCR reads again in MiXCR, with one record for every CDR3 protein. The sample lists 10,000 to 15,000 distinct CDR3 sequences; roughly 60% were seen once. Germline-derived CDR1 and CDR2 are SGHNT and YENEEA. The junction had 8 bases not matched to a gene; V was cut back by 1 base and J by 7 bases. This CDR3 is 17 amino acids long. With regard to this clonotype: What it recognizes is unknown.

Specified treatment: roughly 11-day PBMC culture with coronavirus spike peptide pools or control peptides (ViraFEST assay). The dates of positive PCR tests extended from March through December 2020 and came before the US Alpha, Beta and Delta variants. With fresh IL-2 medium, half the medium was replaced on days 3 and 7. Sequenced sample: CD4+ T cells from blood, cultured in vitro. This receptor was obtained from a human donor who had recovered from COVID-19. The J gene is TRBJ2-3, the V gene TRBV11-3, with TRBD2 matching over 13 bases. CDR3 sequence reads: CASSLAGTSGTQNTQYF. CDR3 nucleotides: TGTGCCAGCAGCTTAGCCGGGACTAGCGGGACTCAGAATACGCAGTATTTT.